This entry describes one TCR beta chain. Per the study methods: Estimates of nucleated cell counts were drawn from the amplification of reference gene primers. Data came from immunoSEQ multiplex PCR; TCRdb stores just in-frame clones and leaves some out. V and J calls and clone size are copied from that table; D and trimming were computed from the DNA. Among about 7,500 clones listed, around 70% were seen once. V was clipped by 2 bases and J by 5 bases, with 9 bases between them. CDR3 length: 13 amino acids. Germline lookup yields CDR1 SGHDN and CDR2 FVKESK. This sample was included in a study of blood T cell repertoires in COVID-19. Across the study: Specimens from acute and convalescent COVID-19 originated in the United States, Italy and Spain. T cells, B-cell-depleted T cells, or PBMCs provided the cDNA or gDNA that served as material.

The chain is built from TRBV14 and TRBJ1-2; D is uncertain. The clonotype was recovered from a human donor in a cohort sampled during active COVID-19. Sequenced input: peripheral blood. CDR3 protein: CASSQSYFYGYTF. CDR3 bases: TGTGCCAGCAGCCAATCTTATTTTTATGGCTACACCTTC.